This TCR beta chain was retrieved from a study of tumor-infiltrating lymphocytes in primary liver carcinoma. Across the whole study: Stage T1-T3 N0M0 tumors spanned about 4.2 to 10 cm. Sample counts of productive TCRbeta reads spanned roughly 3.65 to 8 million; these counts were similar across tissue types.

Per the germline V gene, CDR1 is MNHEY and CDR2 is SVGEGT. The CDR3 spans 15 residues. As to this clonotype: The antigen is not known. The junction departs from the called germline gene at one end, perhaps through a read error.

Study-wide points: Tumors reached a significantly greater top-250-clone fraction than blood did (p = 0.039).

Starting material for RNA and DNA co-extraction consisted of about 20-33 mg of unsorted bulk tissue. Every patient in the cohort had a primary liver carcinoma. That carcinoma was treated by surgical resection. The investigators made TCR beta cDNA from about 510 ng total RNA, using a constant-region primer. For TCR beta, libraries were produced by three nested multiplex PCR rounds using slightly modified ARM-PCR. Each of the first two PCR rounds ran roughly 10 cycles with TRBV1-TRBV30 forward and C-beta reverse primers. TCRdb itself ran the multiplex PCR reads through MiXCR, one entry per CDR3 protein. This table holds approximately 53,000 distinct CDR3 sequences, approximately 80% found once.

Input material: liver tumor tissue from sampling region 5. Subset noted: tumor region T5, tumor centre. The sequence was collected from a middle-aged man with primary liver carcinoma and hepatitis B virus infection. This chain joins TRBV6-2 or TRBV6-3 and TRBJ1-5; D uncertain. Written as DNA, the CDR3 is TGTGTCAGCAGTTACGAAGGGTATAGCAATGAGCCCCAGCATTTT. Translated: CVSSYEGYSNEPQHF.